The clone carrying this TCR beta chain was recorded a few times. The antigen is not known. A second PCR of 7 to 11 cycles used a sample-barcoded 5' primer and a J-beta primer mix. TCRdb analysed the 5' RACE reads with MiXCR anew, one entry per CDR3 protein. The data show 1.5 million or so distinct CDR3 sequences, 42% seen once. The sample belongs to a study of blood T cells in healthy people across ages. Study results and limitations: A conclusive naive versus antigen-experienced comparison was prevented by the unsorted PBMCs.

The CDR3 is made up of 14 amino acids. V trimming: 4 bases; J trimming: 3 bases; junction bases outside the gene matches: 5. CDR1 is MDHEN, CDR2 SYDVKM, per germline. The source material was blood. The TCR comes from a woman between 18 and 29 years old in good health. J is TRBJ2-5 and V is TRBV28; 7 bases fit TRBD1. The CDR3 here is CASSSPRGKETQYF. The CDR3 region has the DNA TGTGCCAGCAGTTCCCCCAGGGGGAAAGAGACCCAGTACTTC.